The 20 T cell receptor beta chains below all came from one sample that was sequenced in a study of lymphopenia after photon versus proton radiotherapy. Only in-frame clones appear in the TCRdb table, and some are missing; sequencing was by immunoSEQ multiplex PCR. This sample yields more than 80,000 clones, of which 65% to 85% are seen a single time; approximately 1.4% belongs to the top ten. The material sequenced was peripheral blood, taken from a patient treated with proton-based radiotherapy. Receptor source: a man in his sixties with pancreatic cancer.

The CDR3, as DNA: TGTGCCAGTAGTATACTCGGATCGAACACCGGGGAGCTGTTTTTT. As protein: CASSILGSNTGELFF. V and J are TRBV19 and TRBJ2-2, with unresolved D. Trimming took off 2 bases at V and 0 bases at J, with 7 bases between the two ends. The germline gives CDR1 LNHDA, CDR2 SQIVND (reference sequence). The CDR3 is made up of 15 amino acids.

The CDR3 nucleotides are TGCGCCAGCAGCCAACTGCCACTTATAGCGGGAGGAAAGGTAGGCAGATTCTTC. Translated: CASSQLPLIAGGKVGRFF. The chain has TRBV4-1 and TRBJ2-1, with TRBD2 identical over 10 bases. This CDR3 has 18 amino acids. The germline CDR1 and CDR2 sequences are MGHRA and YSYEKL. With 2 bases clipped from V and 16 bases from J, the junction kept 23 bases outside the gene matches.

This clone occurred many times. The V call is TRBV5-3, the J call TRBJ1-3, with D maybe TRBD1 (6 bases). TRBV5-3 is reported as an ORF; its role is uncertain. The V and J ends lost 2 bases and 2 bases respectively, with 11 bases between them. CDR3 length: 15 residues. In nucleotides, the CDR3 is TGTGCCAGAAGCTTATCGAACAGGGCTGGAAACACCATATATTTT. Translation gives CARSLSNRAGNTIYF.

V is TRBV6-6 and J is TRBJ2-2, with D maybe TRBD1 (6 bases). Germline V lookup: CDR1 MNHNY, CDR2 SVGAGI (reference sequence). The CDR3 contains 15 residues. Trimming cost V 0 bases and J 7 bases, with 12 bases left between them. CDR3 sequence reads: CASSYSSGADGELFF. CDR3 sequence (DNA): TGTGCCAGCAGTTACTCGTCAGGGGCCGACGGGGAGCTGTTTTTT.

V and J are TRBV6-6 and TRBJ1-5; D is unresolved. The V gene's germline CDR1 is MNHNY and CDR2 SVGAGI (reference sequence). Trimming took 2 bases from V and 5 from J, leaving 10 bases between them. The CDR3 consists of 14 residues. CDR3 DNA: TGTGCCAGCAGTTACGCGGGCCTTGATCAGCCCCAGCATTTT. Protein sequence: CASSYAGLDQPQHF.

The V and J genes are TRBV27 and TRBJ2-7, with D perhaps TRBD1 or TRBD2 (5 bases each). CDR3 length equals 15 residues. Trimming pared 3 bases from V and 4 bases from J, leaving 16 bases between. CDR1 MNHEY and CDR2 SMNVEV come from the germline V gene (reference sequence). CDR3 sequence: CASSLDPGPPYEQYF. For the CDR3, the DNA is TGTGCCAGCAGTTTGGATCCGGGACCACCATACGAGCAGTACTTC.

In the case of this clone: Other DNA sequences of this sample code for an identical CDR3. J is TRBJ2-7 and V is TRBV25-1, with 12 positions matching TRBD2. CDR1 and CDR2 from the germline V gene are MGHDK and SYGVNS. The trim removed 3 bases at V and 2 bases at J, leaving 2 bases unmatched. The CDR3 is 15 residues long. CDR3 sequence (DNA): TGTGCCAGCAGTGACCCTAGCGGGAGGGCCTACGAGCAGTACTTC. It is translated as CASSDPSGRAYEQYF.

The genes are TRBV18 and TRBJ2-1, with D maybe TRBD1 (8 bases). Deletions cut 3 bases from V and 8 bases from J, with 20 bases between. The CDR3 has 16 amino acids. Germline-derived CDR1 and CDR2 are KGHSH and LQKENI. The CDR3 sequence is CASSPRRAQGGDEQFF. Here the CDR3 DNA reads TGTGCCAGCTCACCTCGGAGAGCACAGGGGGGGGATGAGCAGTTCTTC.

The CDR3 region has the DNA TGTGCCACCCGAACCGGGGGTTCAGATACGCAGTATTTT. This sequence encodes CATRTGGSDTQYF. The chain is built from TRBV6-6 and TRBJ2-3; D may be TRBD2 (6 bases). Germline values: CDR1 MNHNY, CDR2 SVGAGI (reference sequence). Trimming pared 10 bases from V and 4 bases from J, leaving 15 bases between. The CDR3 is 13 residues long.

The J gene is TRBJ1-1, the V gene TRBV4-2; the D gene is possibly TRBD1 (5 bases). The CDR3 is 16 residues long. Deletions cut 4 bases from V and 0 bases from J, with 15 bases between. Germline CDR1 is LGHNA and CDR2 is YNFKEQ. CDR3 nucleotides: TGTGCCAGCAGCCGATCCGGGACCGACATGAACACTGAAGCTTTCTTT. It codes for CASSRSGTDMNTEAFF.

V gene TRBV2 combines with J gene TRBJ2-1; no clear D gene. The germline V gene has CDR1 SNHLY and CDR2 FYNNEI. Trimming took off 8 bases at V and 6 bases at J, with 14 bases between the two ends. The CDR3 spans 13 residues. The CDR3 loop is CASVGRSRNEQFF. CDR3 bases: TGTGCCAGCGTGGGCAGATCTCGCAATGAGCAGTTCTTC.

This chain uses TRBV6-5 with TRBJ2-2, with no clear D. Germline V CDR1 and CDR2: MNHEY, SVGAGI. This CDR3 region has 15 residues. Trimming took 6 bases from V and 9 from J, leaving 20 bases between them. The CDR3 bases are TGTGCCAGCAGCTCCTCCCCTTTACTTGCGAGGGAGCTGTTTTTT. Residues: CASSSSPLLARELFF.

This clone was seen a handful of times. The CDR3 reads CSTTGNTEAFF. The CDR3 region has the DNA TGCAGCACAACGGGTAACACTGAAGCTTTCTTT. V is TRBV29-1 and J is TRBJ1-1; D unclear. The V and J ends lost 8 bases and 2 bases respectively, with 9 bases between them. Looked up from germline, CDR1 is SQVTM and CDR2 is ANQGSEA. The CDR3 is 11 residues long.

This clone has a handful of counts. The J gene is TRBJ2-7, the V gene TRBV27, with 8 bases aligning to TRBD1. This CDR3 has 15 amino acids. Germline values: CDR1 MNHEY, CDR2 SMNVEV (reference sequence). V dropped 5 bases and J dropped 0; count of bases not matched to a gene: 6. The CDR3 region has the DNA TGTGCCAGCAGTGCTTCCGGGACAGGCTCCTACGAGCAGTACTTC. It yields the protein CASSASGTGSYEQYF.

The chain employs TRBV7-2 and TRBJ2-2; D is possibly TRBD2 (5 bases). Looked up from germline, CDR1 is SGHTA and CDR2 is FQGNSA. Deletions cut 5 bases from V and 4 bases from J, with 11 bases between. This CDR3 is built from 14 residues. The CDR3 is CASSLTSITGELFF. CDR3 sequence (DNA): TGTGCCAGCAGCCTTACTAGTATCACCGGGGAGCTGTTTTTT.

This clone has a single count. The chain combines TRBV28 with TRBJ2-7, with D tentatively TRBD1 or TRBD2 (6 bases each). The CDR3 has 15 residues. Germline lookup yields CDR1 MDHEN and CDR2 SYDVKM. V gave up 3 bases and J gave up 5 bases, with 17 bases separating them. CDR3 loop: CASSFSPGATDEQYF. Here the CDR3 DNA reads TGTGCCAGCAGTTTTTCTCCGGGGGCAACGGACGAGCAGTACTTC.

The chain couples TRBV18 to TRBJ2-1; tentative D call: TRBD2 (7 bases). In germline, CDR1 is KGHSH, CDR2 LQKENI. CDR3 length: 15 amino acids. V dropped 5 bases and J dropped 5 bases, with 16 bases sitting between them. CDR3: CASSATLGGDNEQFF. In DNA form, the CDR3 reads TGTGCCAGCTCAGCGACCCTAGGGGGGGACAATGAGCAGTTCTTC.

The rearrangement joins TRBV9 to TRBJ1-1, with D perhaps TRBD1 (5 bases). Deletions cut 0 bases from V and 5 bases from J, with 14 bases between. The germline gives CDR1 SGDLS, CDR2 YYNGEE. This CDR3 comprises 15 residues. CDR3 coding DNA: TGTGCCAGCAGCGTAGCAGGCAGGGAAGGGACTGAAGCTTTCTTT. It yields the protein CASSVAGREGTEAFF.

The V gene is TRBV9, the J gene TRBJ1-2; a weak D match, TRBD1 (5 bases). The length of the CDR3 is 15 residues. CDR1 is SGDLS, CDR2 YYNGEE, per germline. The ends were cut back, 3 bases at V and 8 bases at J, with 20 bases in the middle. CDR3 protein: CASSALLWGEGGYTF. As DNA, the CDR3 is TGTGCCAGCAGCGCCCTTCTGTGGGGGGAAGGAGGCTACACCTTC.

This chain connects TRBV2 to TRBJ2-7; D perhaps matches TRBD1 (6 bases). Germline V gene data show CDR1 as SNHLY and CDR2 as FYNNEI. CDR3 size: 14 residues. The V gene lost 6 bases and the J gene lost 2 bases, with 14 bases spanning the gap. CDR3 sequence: CASRPGHVAYEQYF. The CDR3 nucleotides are TGTGCCAGCAGGCCGGGACACGTTGCCTACGAGCAGTACTTC.